The 23 T cell receptor beta chains below come from one sample, sequenced in a study of CD8+CD57+ T cells in acquired aplastic anemia (dated by TCRdb to the late 2010s). Sequencing was performed on an Illumina HiSeq 2000. Genomic DNA served as template for TCR beta VDJ combination and CDR3 sequence profiling. TCRdb applied fastp at Q25 and MiXCR to the public reads, then kept only in-frame beta chains. Each record represents a unique CDR3 protein, reported with the most common genes and DNA among its rows. A total of 100,000 to 150,000 distinct CDR3 sequences appear in this sample, 41% of them only once. 7.5% to 9.5% of the sample is in the top ten clones. Sequenced material: sorted CD4+, CD8+, or CD8+CD57+ T cells (not recorded which) from PBMCs. The receptors were gathered from a human donor in good health, serving as a control.

This clonotype appeared a few times. The chain recombines TRBV29-1 with TRBJ1-1; D is perhaps TRBD1 (6 bases). Per germline, CDR1 SQVTM and CDR2 ANQGSEA. This CDR3 spans 11 amino acids. CDR3 in DNA: TGCACGGGACAAGGAGTAACTAAAGCTTTCTTT. Translated, it gives CTGQGVTKAFF.

The sample holds many counts of this clonotype. The chain's CDR3 is CASSLEGIEGYTF. The CDR3 DNA is TGTGCCAGCTCACTTGAGGGTATAGAAGGCTACACCTTC. The rearrangement links TRBV18 to TRBJ1-2; D call uncertain. The germline CDR1 and CDR2 sequences are KGHSH and LQKENI. V lost 4 bases, J lost 8 bases, and 14 bases lay in between. CDR3 length: 13 residues.

As regards this clonotype: Given a much more abundant clone one base away, this may be a read error. Likely a read error: the CDR3 ends without its conserved phenylalanine or tryptophan. The chain is built from TRBV20-1 and TRBJ1-4; 11 nucleotides align to TRBD1. Germline V gives CDR1 DFQATT, CDR2 SNEGSKA (reference sequence). The CDR3 sequence is 17 residues long. The V segment lost 2 bases and the J segment 8 bases; nucleotides outside the gene matches: 13. CDR3 in amino acids: CSARPPPGQGVGEKLFL. The CDR3 DNA follows: TGCAGTGCTAGACCCCCCCCGGGACAGGGGGTAGGGGAAAAACTGTTTCTT.

The chain links TRBV5-6 to TRBJ1-2, with D possibly TRBD1 on 5 matching bases. Germline lookup yields CDR1 SGHDT and CDR2 YYEEEE. Trimming removed 2 bases from V and 8 bases from J, with 10 bases in between. CDR3 length equals 12 residues. The CDR3 DNA reads TGTGCCAGCAGCTTAGGGGCCTACGGCTACACCTTC. Translated, it gives CASSLGAYGYTF.

This clonotype was seen a single time. This chain links TRBV6-5 with TRBJ2-5; 11 bases are a match to TRBD2. Germline V gene lookup returns CDR1 MNHEY and CDR2 SVGAGI. The CDR3 is 16 residues long. V lost 0 bases and J lost 6; bases outside the gene matches: 6. The CDR3 loop reads CASSYSSGGASKTQYF. CDR3 nucleotide sequence: TGTGCCAGCAGTTACTCTAGCGGGGGGGCCTCGAAGACCCAGTACTTC.

This clonotype was seen once. The chain has TRBV20-1 and TRBJ1-5, with 8 bases lining up with TRBD1. The V gene's germline CDR1 is DFQATT and CDR2 SNEGSKA (reference sequence). J lost 4 bases, V lost 3 bases, and 17 bases had no gene match. This CDR3 spans 18 amino acids. The CDR3 spells CSASGPSSTTGGNQPQHF. For the CDR3, the DNA is TGCAGTGCTAGTGGACCCAGCAGCACCACAGGGGGTAATCAGCCCCAGCATTTT.

Turning to this clonotype: Its ends do not fully match the called genes, so a read error is possible. This chain joins TRBV10-3 and TRBJ1-3, with 8 bases fitting TRBD1. Germline V gene data show CDR1 as ENHRY and CDR2 as SYGVKD. The CDR3 is 15 amino acids. The CDR3 nucleotides read TGTGCCATCAGTGATCCGGGGACAGGAGGAAACACCATATACTTT. Amino acids: CAISDPGTGGNTIYF.

This clonotype came up a few times. The chain links TRBV19 to TRBJ2-2; D is ambiguous. The CDR3 has 10 amino acids. Germline CDR1 reads LNHDA; CDR2 reads SQIVND (reference sequence). Trimming pared 8 bases from V and 7 bases from J, leaving 5 bases between. The CDR3 DNA follows: TGTGCCAGTTGGGACGGGGAGCTGTTTTTT. Translation gives CASWDGELFF.

The J gene is TRBJ2-7, the V gene TRBV20-1; a weak D match, TRBD2 (5 bases). This CDR3 has 12 residues. V was pared by 3 bases and J by 6 bases, with 12 bases between. Germline V gives CDR1 DFQATT, CDR2 SNEGSKA (reference sequence). The CDR3 loop is CSASHGIGEQYF. CDR3 coding DNA: TGCAGTGCTAGTCACGGGATCGGCGAGCAGTACTTC.

The J gene is TRBJ1-2, the V gene TRBV2; the D is unclear. Germline assignment: CDR1 SNHLY and CDR2 FYNNEI. This CDR3 contains 12 residues. V was pared by 8 bases and J by 8 bases, with 15 bases between. This CDR3 is CASSDADTGYTF. The CDR3, as DNA: TGTGCCAGCTCCGACGCCGACACGGGCTACACCTTC.

Points on this clonotype: One base away lies a much larger clone, so this may be a sequencing read error. The gene calls are TRBV9 and TRBJ2-7; a weak D match, TRBD2 (6 bases). CDR1 and CDR2 from the germline V gene are SGDLS and YYNGEE. V was trimmed by 4 bases and J by 1 base, leaving 18 bases between them. The CDR3 is made up of 16 amino acids. CDR3 region: CASSRVGGPGSYEQYF. Here the CDR3 DNA reads TGTGCCAGCAGCCGAGTGGGGGGACCCGGGTCCTACGAGCAGTACTTC.

The chain uses TRBV24-1 and TRBJ1-2, with 11 bases matching TRBD1. The germline V gene has CDR1 KGHDR and CDR2 SFDVKD. V gave up 5 bases and J gave up 5 bases; unmatched junction bases: 9. This CDR3 has 16 residues. CDR3: CATSAAGQGVGYGYTF. CDR3 bases: TGTGCCACCAGTGCGGCGGGACAGGGGGTAGGATATGGCTACACCTTC.

The chain carries TRBV20-1 and TRBJ2-6, with 8 bases fitting TRBD2. Germline CDR1 DFQATT, CDR2 SNEGSKA (reference sequence). V dropped 6 bases and J dropped 4; count of bases not matched to a gene: 8. The CDR3 is made up of 15 amino acids. This chain's CDR3 is CSAAGGGTGANVLTF. CDR3 coding DNA: TGCAGTGCAGCCGGGGGGGGGACCGGGGCCAACGTCCTGACTTTC.

Many counts were recorded for this clonotype. At one end the junction does not follow the germline gene, possibly because of a read error. V and J are TRBV6-1 and TRBJ2-5; 7 bases map to TRBD1. CDR1 and CDR2 from the germline V gene are MNHNS and SASEGT. CDR3 length: 12 residues. CDR3 loop: CASSASTGAPNF. CDR3 in DNA: TGTGCCAGCAGTGCATCTACAGGGGCCCCTAACTTC.

This clonotype was recorded at least ten times. This chain links TRBV2 with TRBJ1-2, with D possibly being TRBD1 (6 bases). The length of the CDR3 is 15 residues. V was shortened by 6 bases and J by 4 bases, with 18 bases between the two germline ends. The germline gives CDR1 SNHLY, CDR2 FYNNEI. The DNA of the CDR3 is TGTGCCAGCAGGTATCTCAGGGGTCTCGGCTATGGCTACACCTTC. It encodes CASRYLRGLGYGYTF. Supplemented by reference TRBV2 and TRBJ1-2, the full variable domain reads EPEVTQTPSHQVTQMGQEVILRCVPISNHLYFYWYRQILGQKVEFLVSFYNNEISEKSEIFDDQFSVERPDGSNFTLKIRSTKLEDSAMYFCASRYLRGLGYGYTFGSGTRLTVV.

The chain links TRBV29-1 to TRBJ1-2; D gene uncertain. In germline, CDR1 is SQVTM, CDR2 ANQGSEA. The CDR3 loop spans 14 amino acids. Trimming pared 3 bases from V and 2 bases from J, leaving 13 bases between. The CDR3 region has the DNA TGCAGCGTTGATCCCACCTTAACCAACTATGGCTACACCTTC. This sequence encodes CSVDPTLTNYGYTF.

Ten or more counts support this clonotype. The chain recombines TRBV2 with TRBJ2-1; a weak D match, TRBD1 (6 bases). The CDR3 is 14 amino acids. V dropped 7 bases and J dropped 9 bases, with 19 bases sitting between them. Germline V lookup: CDR1 SNHLY, CDR2 FYNNEI. CDR3 sequence (DNA): TGTGCCAGCAACGACAGGCCTCGAGGCATTGAGCAGTTCTTC. Translated, it gives CASNDRPRGIEQFF.

This clonotype was seen many times. The chain recombines TRBV11-2 with TRBJ2-3; weak D call: TRBD1 (6 bases). Germline values: CDR1 SGHAT, CDR2 FQNNGV. This CDR3 comprises 16 residues. Trimming stripped 0 bases from V and 4 bases from J, with 14 bases between. CDR3 region: CASSLDMGTLPDTQYF. CDR3 coding DNA: TGTGCCAGCAGCTTAGATATGGGGACATTACCAGATACGCAGTATTTT.

The chain uses TRBV20-1 and TRBJ1-1, with D tentatively TRBD1 (6 bases). Trimming took off 1 base at V and 4 bases at J, with 10 bases between the two ends. There are 13 residues in the CDR3. The germline CDR1 and CDR2 sequences are DFQATT and SNEGSKA (reference sequence). CDR3 DNA sequence: TGCAGTGCTAGAGGGTTACAGGGCACTGAAGCTTTCTTT. Protein: CSARGLQGTEAFF.

This clonotype was counted many times. The chain uses TRBV6-1 and TRBJ2-5, with a tentative D call TRBD2 (6 bases). CDR3 length: 14 amino acids. Germline assignment: CDR1 MNHNS and CDR2 SASEGT. Trimming pared 6 bases from V and 1 base from J, leaving 12 bases between. The CDR3 sequence: CASSLGLLQETQYF. The CDR3, as DNA: TGTGCCAGCAGCCTGGGACTGCTCCAAGAGACCCAGTACTTC.

The V and J genes are TRBV19 and TRBJ2-7; 7 bases agree with TRBD2. V was clipped by 3 bases and J by 6 bases; unmatched bases: 8. Germline V gene data show CDR1 as LNHDA and CDR2 as SQIVND (reference sequence). This CDR3 region has 14 residues. The DNA of the CDR3 is TGTGCCAGTAGTATTCCGGGGACGGGAGGCGAGCAGTACTTC. The encoded protein is CASSIPGTGGEQYF.

This clonotype was recorded once. The chain joins TRBV20-1 to TRBJ2-7, with D unclear. From germline, CDR1 is DFQATT and CDR2 SNEGSKA (reference sequence). This CDR3 region has 11 residues. The germline V and J ends were trimmed by 3 bases and 7 bases, with 10 bases remaining between them. CDR3 sequence (DNA): TGCAGTGCTAGCGTAGGGTGGGAGCAGTACTTC. This codes for CSASVGWEQYF.

This clonotype has at least ten counts. Compared with germline, one end of the junction differs, possibly owing to a read error. The gene calls are TRBV19 and TRBJ2-1; no definite D call. The CDR3 is 15 amino acids. The germline V gene encodes CDR1 LNHDA and CDR2 SQIVND (reference sequence). CDR3 sequence (DNA): TGTGCCAGTAGTATAGTTATATCCCCGGAGCAGTTCTTGGTCTTC. It specifies CASSIVISPEQFLVF.